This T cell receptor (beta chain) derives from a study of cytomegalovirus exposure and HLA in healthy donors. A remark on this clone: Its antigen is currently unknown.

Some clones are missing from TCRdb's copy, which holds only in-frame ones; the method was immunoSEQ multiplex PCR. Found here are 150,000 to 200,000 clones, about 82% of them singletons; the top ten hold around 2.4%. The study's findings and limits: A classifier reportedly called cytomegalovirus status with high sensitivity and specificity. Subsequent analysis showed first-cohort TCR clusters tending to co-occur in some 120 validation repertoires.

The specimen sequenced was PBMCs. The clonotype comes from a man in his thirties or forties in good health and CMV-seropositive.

The CDR3 DNA sequence: TGTGCCAGCAGTGAAGCTGAAGGGGCTGGCTACGAGCAGTACTTC. Amino acid sequence: CASSEAEGAGYEQYF. V and J are TRBV2 and TRBJ2-7, with D maybe TRBD1 (5 bases). CDR1 and CDR2 (germline): SNHLY, FYNNEI. Trimming took 0 bases from V and 3 from J, leaving 12 bases between them. This CDR3 region has 15 residues.